Listed here is a single T cell receptor (beta chain). The antigen is undetermined. These data belong to a study of T cells in Graves' hyperthyroidism and ophthalmopathy. The study, taken as a whole, reports: Ophthalmopathy was identified by the model a median roughly 6.5 months ahead of onset.

This CDR3 has 14 amino acids. Germline V CDR1 and CDR2: SQVTM, ANQGSEA. V lost 6 bases to trimming and J lost 3 bases; unmatched junction nucleotides: 7. Researchers amplified the TCR beta CDR3 regions from RNA transcripts. In the first-round RT-PCR of the TCR CDR3, the HTBI primer set was used. Using its own MiXCR run on the multiplex PCR reads, TCRdb lists one record per CDR3 protein. The data contain around 300,000 distinct CDR3 sequences, over 11% of them singletons. Newly diagnosed hyperthyroidism patients aged 18 to 65 years had disease lasting under 2 months. The material sequenced was blood. The chain carries TRBV29-1 and TRBJ2-7; TRBD1 agrees at 11 bases. The clonotype originates from a woman aged 25 to 39 with Graves' hyperthyroidism. The DNA of the CDR3 is TGCAGCGTGGGGGACAGGGGGAATCTCTACGAGCAGTACTTC. The encoded protein is CSVGDRGNLYEQYF.